The rows below give T cell receptor beta chains drawn from one sample of a study of T cell repertoires in cytomegalovirus infection. TCRdb called the reads again in MiXCR, with one record for every CDR3 protein. The sample lists about 400,000 distinct CDR3 sequences, 15% to 20% seen once, with roughly 8.7% in the top ten. Material for sequencing was PBMCs. These receptor sequences come from a human donor in good health (CMV status not recorded). Some clones in this sample may be carry-over from other donors' samples. Each CDR3 is given with its conserved first and last residue. The order of the fields is V gene, J gene, clone size, CDR3 protein. Clone sizes are given selectively: once, few, many, or a class where the clone is expanded.

V: TRBV9; J: TRBJ2-7; size: -; CDR3: CASSGSGLQNEQYF
V: TRBV5-4; J: TRBJ2-1; size: -; CDR3: CASSTGGNEQFF
V: TRBV10-3; J: TRBJ2-3; size: few; CDR3: CAISVGGRRADTQYF
V: TRBV12-3/TRBV12-4; J: TRBJ1-5; size: many; CDR3: CASRPQGQWQPQHF
V: TRBV7-2; J: TRBJ1-3; size: many; CDR3: CASSRDSAPNSGNTIYF
V: TRBV5-6; J: TRBJ2-3; size: few; CDR3: CASSFLGAQTDTQYF
V: TRBV29-1; J: TRBJ2-1; size: few; CDR3: CSVGRDNEQFF
V: TRBV19; J: TRBJ2-4; size: few; CDR3: CASSIPTSGRDIQYF
V: TRBV28; J: TRBJ1-5; size: -; CDR3: CASSSAGVNQPQHF
V: TRBV7-2; J: TRBJ2-3; size: many; CDR3: CASSLSRGDTQYF
V: TRBV7-2; J: TRBJ2-7; size: -; CDR3: CASSLVGANPYEQYF
V: TRBV19; J: TRBJ2-1; size: -; CDR3: CASRVRGGRYNEQFF
V: TRBV29-1; J: TRBJ1-5; size: many; CDR3: CSVAEGQTNQPQHF
V: TRBV20-1; J: TRBJ2-7; size: few; CDR3: CSASPRPYEQYF
V: TRBV28; J: TRBJ2-1; size: -; CDR3: CASTFLAGGGHEQFF
V: TRBV6-6; J: TRBJ2-1; size: few; CDR3: CASTHRNRDREVYEQFF
V: TRBV12-3/TRBV12-4; J: TRBJ2-5; size: many; CDR3: CASSLAETTQYF
V: TRBV12-3/TRBV12-4; J: TRBJ2-2; size: many; CDR3: CASRKSGTGDTGELFF
V: TRBV7-6; J: TRBJ2-7; size: few; CDR3: CASSSNRGRSYEQYF
V: TRBV20-1; J: TRBJ2-7; size: -; CDR3: CSADRGDTYEQYF
V: TRBV6-2/TRBV6-3; J: TRBJ1-1; size: few; CDR3: CASSYISPLATEAFF
V: TRBV6-2/TRBV6-3; J: TRBJ1-5; size: many; CDR3: CASSYFNTDSRQHF
V: TRBV5-4; J: TRBJ1-2; size: -; CDR3: CASSFGDRENYGYTF
V: TRBV7-2; J: TRBJ2-7; size: many; CDR3: CASSPRGQGLTYEQYF
V: TRBV7-9; J: TRBJ2-7; size: many; CDR3: CASSLVTRSGTGYDHLYYEQYF
V: TRBV20-1; J: TRBJ1-1; size: -; CDR3: CSASQPGNNEAFF
V: TRBV28; J: TRBJ1-5; size: -; CDR3: CASSPGVTNQPQHF
V: TRBV11-2; J: TRBJ2-7; size: few; CDR3: CASSYDAGRGRPILFYEQYF
V: TRBV6-2/TRBV6-3; J: TRBJ2-7; size: -; CDR3: CASREVGSYEQYF
V: TRBV5-1; J: TRBJ2-2; size: many; CDR3: CASGRTSGAVELFF
V: TRBV19; J: TRBJ2-3; size: few; CDR3: CASSFGPMQYF
V: TRBV7-2; J: TRBJ1-6; size: once; CDR3: CASSFQVDNSPLHF
V: TRBV30; J: TRBJ1-5; size: once; CDR3: CAWSGQGAKPQHF
V: TRBV11-2; J: TRBJ2-7; size: -; CDR3: CASSSGTSGLRAYF
V: TRBV4-1; J: TRBJ2-5; size: few; CDR3: CASSQVAEQETQYF
V: TRBV28; J: TRBJ2-7; size: -; CDR3: CASSEERGWAYEQYF
V: TRBV28; J: TRBJ2-7; size: many; CDR3: CATEATPTHFGTRNNYEQYF
V: TRBV6-2/TRBV6-3; J: TRBJ2-1; size: -; CDR3: CASSYPGNEQFF
V: TRBV20-1; J: TRBJ1-5; size: few; CDR3: CSVGGWNQPQHF
V: TRBV7-2; J: TRBJ2-5; size: many; CDR3: CASSTVRTPAETQYF
V: TRBV20-1; J: TRBJ1-6; size: -; CDR3: CSARESVFLSPLHF
V: TRBV6-6; J: TRBJ1-5; size: few; CDR3: CASSYFASNQPQHF
V: TRBV12-3/TRBV12-4; J: TRBJ2-1; size: -; CDR3: CASSPGEIQFF
V: TRBV7-9; J: TRBJ2-3; size: many; CDR3: CASSLAAASGRDTQYF
V: TRBV6-8; J: TRBJ1-1; size: few; CDR3: CASSLAWGTEAFF
V: TRBV4-2; J: TRBJ2-7; size: -; CDR3: CASRLDSGNSYEQYF
V: TRBV7-9; J: TRBJ2-2; size: -; CDR3: CASSPGKTDTGELFF
V: TRBV7-6; J: TRBJ1-1; size: many; CDR3: CASSLGTGAVGTEAFF
V: TRBV20-1; J: TRBJ2-7; size: -; CDR3: CSASRNEQYF
V: TRBV7-2; J: TRBJ1-4; size: many; CDR3: CASSPWTGGEKLFF
V: TRBV20-1; J: TRBJ2-7; size: -; CDR3: CSGQWGGGEQYF